Given below is one TCR beta chain in context. The data belong to a study of blood T cell repertoires in COVID-19. At the level of the study: Cohort 3 donors counted as recovered after two negative PCRs, clearance, or resolved symptoms.

Across fewer than 25 US areas, participants ranged in age from about 18 to 100 years. Measured with immunoSEQ multiplex PCR; TCRdb has only the in-frame clones, and not every one. The repertoire consists of about 400,000 clones, with roughly 86% occurring once and the leading ten covering around 1.9%. CDR1 SGHKS and CDR2 YYEKEE come from the germline V gene (reference sequence). This CDR3 comprises 14 residues. V lost 4 bases, J lost 8 bases, and 16 bases lay in between. The chain has TRBV5-5 and TRBJ2-1; D is possibly TRBD1 (6 bases). The sample taken for sequencing was PBMCs or T cells enriched from blood (not recorded which). The clonotype comes from a middle-aged man in a cohort exposed to, infected with or recovered from COVID-19 (not recorded which). CDR3: CASSLLRQADEQFF. CDR3 in DNA: TGTGCCAGCAGCCTACTGAGACAGGCGGATGAGCAGTTCTTC.